The 10 T cell receptor beta chains given below trace back to one sample, sequenced in a study of T cells in narcolepsy. Libraries were prepared by immunoSEQ multiplex PCR; TCRdb keeps only in-frame clonotypes and omits some of them. The data show fewer than 40,000 clones, with about 90% seen just once and 0.83% held by the top ten. The sequenced material came from CD45RA- memory CD4+ T cells from PBMCs. The receptors were sampled from a human donor with narcolepsy.

This clone appeared a few times. V is TRBV12-1 and J is TRBJ2-2; TRBD1 is the table's D call and was not checked against the DNA. TRBV12-1 is marked as a pseudogene. The CDR3 length is 14 residues. CDR3 nucleotide sequence: TGTGCCAGCGACGGACAGGGGGCCACCGGGGAGCTGTTTTTT. Translated, it gives CASDGQGATGELFF.

The chain couples TRBV28 to TRBJ2-7; no clear D. V was shortened by 2 bases and J by 6 bases, with 8 bases between the two germline ends. Germline CDR1 is MDHEN and CDR2 is SYDVKM. The CDR3 loop spans 12 amino acids. Written as DNA, the CDR3 is TGTGCCAGCAGTTTAATTGGGTTCGAGCAGTACTTC. It encodes CASSLIGFEQYF.

Only a few counts were recorded for this clone. This chain uses TRBV6-1 with TRBJ2-5; TRBD2 matches 13 bases. V shed 5 bases and J 2 bases; nucleotides not matched to a gene: 2. The CDR3 is made up of 15 amino acids. CDR1 is MNHNS, CDR2 SASEGT, per germline. This chain's CDR3 is CASSSGLAGQETQYF. CDR3 coding DNA: TGTGCCAGCAGTTCGGGACTAGCGGGACAAGAGACCCAGTACTTC.

The chain employs TRBV19 and TRBJ2-7; TRBD1 matches 7 bases. This CDR3 has 14 amino acids. Germline trimming cut 6 bases from V and 1 base from J; bases unmatched to any gene: 6. Per germline, CDR1 LNHDA and CDR2 SQIVND (reference sequence). The CDR3 sequence is CASSLGDRSYEQYF. The CDR3 coding sequence is TGTGCCAGTAGCCTCGGGGACAGATCCTACGAGCAGTACTTC.

This clone was seen just once. The chain links TRBV9 to TRBJ1-2; D may be TRBD1 (5 bases). There are 15 residues in the CDR3. Trimming removed 1 base at V and 0 bases at J, with 10 bases between. In germline, CDR1 is SGDLS, CDR2 YYNGEE. In DNA form, the CDR3 reads TGTGCCAGCAGCGTACGGGCGGGACCTAACTATGGCTACACCTTC. Residues: CASSVRAGPNYGYTF.

This chain uses TRBV7-2 with TRBJ1-2, with D tentatively TRBD1 (6 bases). V was cut by 6 bases and J by 3 bases, with 20 bases left in between. The germline gives CDR1 SGHTA, CDR2 FQGNSA. The CDR3 is made up of 16 amino acids. The CDR3: CASSSRGRGGYYGYTF. The CDR3 DNA reads TGTGCCAGCAGTAGCCGGGGGCGTGGGGGTTACTATGGCTACACCTTC.

The genes are TRBV11-2 and TRBJ2-2, with TRBD2 identical over 7 bases. The CDR3 extends over 15 amino acids. Germline V gene sequence: CDR1 SGHAT, CDR2 FQNNGV. Trimming removed 4 bases from V and 9 bases from J; junction bases left unmatched: 11. The CDR3, as DNA: TGTGCCAGCAGCTCGTGGGAGGGCGGGAGCCGGGAGCTGTTTTTT. It specifies CASSSWEGGSRELFF.

The V call is TRBV11-2, the J call TRBJ2-1, with TRBD2 identical over 7 bases. Germline V gene sequence: CDR1 SGHAT, CDR2 FQNNGV. The CDR3 length is 15 residues. V shed 5 bases and J 2 bases; nucleotides not matched to a gene: 6. CDR3 sequence: CASSEGAGTYNEQFF. Here the CDR3 DNA reads TGTGCCAGCAGCGAGGGAGCGGGAACCTACAATGAGCAGTTCTTC.

This sequence joins TRBV6-5 and TRBJ1-1; D unresolved. Per germline, CDR1 MNHEY and CDR2 SVGAGI. The CDR3 covers 14 residues. Trimming stripped 5 bases from V and 4 bases from J, with 14 bases between. CDR3 protein: CASSHPAGITEAFF. CDR3 nucleotides: TGTGCCAGCAGTCACCCTGCGGGGATCACTGAAGCTTTCTTT.

This clone has only a few counts. J is TRBJ2-7 and V is TRBV6-6; TRBD2 might be the D (7 bases). The CDR3 has 14 amino acids. Germline CDR1 is MNHNY and CDR2 is SVGAGI (reference sequence). Trimming cost V 6 bases and J 3 bases, with 15 bases left between them. The CDR3 coding sequence is TGTGCCAGCAGCTCGACTAGGGGGGGCTACGAGCAGTACTTC. It translates to CASSSTRGGYEQYF.